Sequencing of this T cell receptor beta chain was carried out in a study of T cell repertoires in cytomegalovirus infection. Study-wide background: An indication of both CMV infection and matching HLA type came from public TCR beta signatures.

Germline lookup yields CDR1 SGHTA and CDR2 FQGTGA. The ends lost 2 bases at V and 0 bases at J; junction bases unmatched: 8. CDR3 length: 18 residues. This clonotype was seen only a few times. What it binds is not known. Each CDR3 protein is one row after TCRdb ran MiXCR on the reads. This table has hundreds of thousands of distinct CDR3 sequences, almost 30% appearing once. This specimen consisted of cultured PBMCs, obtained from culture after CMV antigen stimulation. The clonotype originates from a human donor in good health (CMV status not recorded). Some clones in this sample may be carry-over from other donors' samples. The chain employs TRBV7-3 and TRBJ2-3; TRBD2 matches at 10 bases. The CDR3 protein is CASSLASGSFASTDTQYF. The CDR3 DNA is TGTGCCAGCAGCTTAGCTAGCGGGAGTTTCGCTAGCACAGATACGCAGTATTTT.